Below, one T cell receptor beta chain is given with its context. The antigen is undetermined. RNA transcripts yielded amplified TCR beta CDR3 regions. Initially, a first-round RT-PCR of the TCR CDR3 employed the HTBI primer set. Each CDR3 protein gets one entry after TCRdb re-called the multiplex PCR reads with MiXCR. The sample lists about 740,000 distinct CDR3 sequences, approximately 15% seen once, with about a tenth in the top ten. This entry is derived from a study of T cells in Graves' hyperthyroidism and ophthalmopathy. Study outcomes and limitations: Ophthalmopathy and stable hyperthyroidism were separated by a 13 V-J model.

This CDR3 comprises 13 residues. The germline V gene encodes CDR1 SNHLY and CDR2 FYNNEI. V lost 4 bases and J lost 0, with 6 bases in between. Diagnosis of hyperthyroidism was new in patients aged 18 to 65, and its duration was under 2 months. Each 10 ml fresh peripheral blood draw supplied the PBMCs. The sequence came from a young woman with Graves' hyperthyroidism. Material: blood. The chain uses TRBV2 and TRBJ2-5, with D hard to call. In DNA, the CDR3 is TGTGCCAGCAGTGTAGTTAACCAAGAGACCCAGTACTTC. This sequence encodes CASSVVNQETQYF.